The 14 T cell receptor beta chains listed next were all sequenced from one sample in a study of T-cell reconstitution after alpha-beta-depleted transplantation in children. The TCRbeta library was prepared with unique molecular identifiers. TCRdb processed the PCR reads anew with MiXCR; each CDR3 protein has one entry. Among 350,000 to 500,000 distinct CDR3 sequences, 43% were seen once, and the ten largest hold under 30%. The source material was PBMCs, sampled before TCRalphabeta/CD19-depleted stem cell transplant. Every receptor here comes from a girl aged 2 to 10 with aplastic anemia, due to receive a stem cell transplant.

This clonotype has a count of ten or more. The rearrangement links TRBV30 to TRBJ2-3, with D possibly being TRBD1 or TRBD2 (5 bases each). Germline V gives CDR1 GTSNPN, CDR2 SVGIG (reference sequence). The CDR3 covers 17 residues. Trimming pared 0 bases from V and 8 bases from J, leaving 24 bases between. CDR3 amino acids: CAWSVLPHSGAVGTQYF. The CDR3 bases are TGTGCCTGGAGTGTACTCCCACATTCCGGGGCGGTCGGTACGCAGTATTTT.

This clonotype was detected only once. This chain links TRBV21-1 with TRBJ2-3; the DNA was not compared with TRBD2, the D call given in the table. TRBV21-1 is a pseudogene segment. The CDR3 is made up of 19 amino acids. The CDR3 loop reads CASSKEEGDNRGSTDTQYF. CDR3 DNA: TGTGCCAGCAGCAAAGAGGAAGGGGACAATCGGGGTAGCACAGATACGCAGTATTTT.

The CDR3 nucleotides read TGTGCCAGCAGCCCAGGACTAGCGGCCAGCCATACGCAGTATTTT. As protein: CASSPGLAASHTQYF. V and J are TRBV5-6 and TRBJ2-3; TRBD2 matches at 10 bases. CDR3 length: 15 residues. In germline, CDR1 is SGHDT, CDR2 YYEEEE. V shed 4 bases and J 7 bases; nucleotides not matched to a gene: 9.

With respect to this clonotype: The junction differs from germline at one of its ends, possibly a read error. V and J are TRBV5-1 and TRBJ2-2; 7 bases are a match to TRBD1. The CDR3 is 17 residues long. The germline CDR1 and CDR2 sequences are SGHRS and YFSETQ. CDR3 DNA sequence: TGCGCCAGCAGCCCGCAGACAGGGCCTTCGAACACCGGGGAGATGTTTTTT. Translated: CASSPQTGPSNTGEMFF. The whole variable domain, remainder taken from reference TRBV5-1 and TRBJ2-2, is KAGVTQTPRYLIKTRGQQVTLSCSPISGHRSVSWYQQTPGQGLQFLFEYFSETQRNKGNFPGRFSGRQFSNSRSEMNVSTLELGDSALYLCASSPQTGPSNTGEMFFGEGSRLTVL.

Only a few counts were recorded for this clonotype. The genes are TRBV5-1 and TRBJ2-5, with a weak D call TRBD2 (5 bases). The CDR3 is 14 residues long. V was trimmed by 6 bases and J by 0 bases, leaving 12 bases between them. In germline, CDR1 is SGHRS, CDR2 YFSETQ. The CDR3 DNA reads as TGCGCCAGCAAGGAGGACCTAAACCAAGAGACCCAGTACTTC. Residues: CASKEDLNQETQYF.

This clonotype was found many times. The CDR3 sequence: CASSPIGGQGKNIQYF. DNA of the CDR3: TGTGCCAGCAGCCCCATAGGGGGGCAGGGAAAAAACATTCAGTACTTC. This rearrangement joins TRBV11-2 to TRBJ2-4, with D perhaps given as TRBD1 or TRBD2 (6 bases each). V was pared by 5 bases and J by 4 bases, with 18 bases between. CDR3 length: 16 residues. CDR1 and CDR2 from the germline V gene are SGHAT and FQNNGV.

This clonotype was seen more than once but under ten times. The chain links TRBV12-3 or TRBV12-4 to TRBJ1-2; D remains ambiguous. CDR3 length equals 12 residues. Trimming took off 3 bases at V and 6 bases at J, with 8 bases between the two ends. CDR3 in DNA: TGTGCCAGCAGTTTGCGGGTTGATGGCTACACCTTC. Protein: CASSLRVDGYTF.

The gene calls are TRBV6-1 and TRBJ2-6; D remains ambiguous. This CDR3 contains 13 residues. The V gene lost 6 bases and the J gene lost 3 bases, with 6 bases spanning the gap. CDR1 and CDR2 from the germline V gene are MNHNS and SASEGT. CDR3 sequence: CASRGFGANVLTF. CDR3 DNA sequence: TGTGCCAGCAGAGGTTTTGGGGCCAACGTCCTGACTTTC.

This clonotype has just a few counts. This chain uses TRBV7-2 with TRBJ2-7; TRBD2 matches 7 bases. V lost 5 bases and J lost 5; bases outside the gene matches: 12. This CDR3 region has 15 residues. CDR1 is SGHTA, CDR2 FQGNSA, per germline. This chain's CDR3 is CASSPAGKAGNEQYF. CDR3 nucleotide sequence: TGTGCCAGCAGCCCAGCAGGAAAAGCGGGAAACGAGCAGTACTTC.

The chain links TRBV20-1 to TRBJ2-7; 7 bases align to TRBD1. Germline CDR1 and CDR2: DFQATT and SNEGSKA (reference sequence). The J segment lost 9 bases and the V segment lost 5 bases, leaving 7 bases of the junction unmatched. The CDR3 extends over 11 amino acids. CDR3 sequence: CSAPTGYWQYF. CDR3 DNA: TGCAGTGCTCCGACAGGGTACTGGCAGTACTTC.

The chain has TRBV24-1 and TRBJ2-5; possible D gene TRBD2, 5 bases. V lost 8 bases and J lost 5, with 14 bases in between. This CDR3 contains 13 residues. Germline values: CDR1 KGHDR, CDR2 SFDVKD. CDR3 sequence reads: CATNRGPGETQYF. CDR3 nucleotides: TGTGCCACCAATCGCGGACCGGGGGAGACCCAGTACTTC.

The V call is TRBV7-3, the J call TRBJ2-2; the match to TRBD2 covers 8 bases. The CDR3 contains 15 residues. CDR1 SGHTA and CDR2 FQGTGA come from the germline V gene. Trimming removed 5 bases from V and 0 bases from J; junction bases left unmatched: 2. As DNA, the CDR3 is TGTGCCAGCAGCCCACTAGCGGCGAACACCGGGGAGCTGTTTTTT. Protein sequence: CASSPLAANTGELFF.

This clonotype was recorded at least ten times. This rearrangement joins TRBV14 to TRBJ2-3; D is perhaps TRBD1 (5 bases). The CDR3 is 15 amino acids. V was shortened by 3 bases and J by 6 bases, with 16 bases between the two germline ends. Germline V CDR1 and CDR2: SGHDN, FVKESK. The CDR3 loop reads CASSHRELLHDTQYF. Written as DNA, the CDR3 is TGTGCCAGCAGCCACAGGGAACTTTTACATGATACGCAGTATTTT.

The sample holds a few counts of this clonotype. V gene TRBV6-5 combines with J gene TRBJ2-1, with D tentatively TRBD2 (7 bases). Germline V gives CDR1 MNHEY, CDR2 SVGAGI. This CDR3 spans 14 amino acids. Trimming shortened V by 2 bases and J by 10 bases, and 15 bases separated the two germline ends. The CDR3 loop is CASSYVRGGYEQFF. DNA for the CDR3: TGTGCCAGCAGTTACGTTAGGGGGGGCTACGAGCAGTTCTTC.